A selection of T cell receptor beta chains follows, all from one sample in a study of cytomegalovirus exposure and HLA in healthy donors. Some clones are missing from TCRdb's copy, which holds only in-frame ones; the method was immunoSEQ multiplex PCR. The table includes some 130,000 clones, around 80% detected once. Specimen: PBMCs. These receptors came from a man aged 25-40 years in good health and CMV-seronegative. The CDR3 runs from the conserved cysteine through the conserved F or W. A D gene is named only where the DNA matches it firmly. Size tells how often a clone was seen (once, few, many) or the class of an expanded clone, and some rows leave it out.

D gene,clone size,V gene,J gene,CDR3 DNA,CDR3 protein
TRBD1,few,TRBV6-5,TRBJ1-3,TGTGCCGTCCAGGGGGCAGGGGGAAACACCATATATTTT,CAVQGAGGNTIYF
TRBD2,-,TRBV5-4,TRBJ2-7,TGTGCCAGCAGCTCGGGACTAGCGGGAGGGAACGAGCAGTACTTC,CASSSGLAGGNEQYF
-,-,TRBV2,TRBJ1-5,TGTGCCAGCAGTGATGGGGGGGGTTATCAGCCCCAGCATTTT,CASSDGGGYQPQHF
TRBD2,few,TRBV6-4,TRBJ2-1,TGTGCCAGCAGTGACTCGGGAGGGAGCGGGGATGAGCAGTTCTTC,CASSDSGGSGDEQFF
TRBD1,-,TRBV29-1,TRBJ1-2,TGCAGCGTTGATCCGGGACAGGGACTCTATGGCTACACCTTC,CSVDPGQGLYGYTF
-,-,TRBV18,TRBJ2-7,TGTGCCAGCTCACCCGGAGGAGGGGACGAGCAGTACTTC,CASSPGGGDEQYF
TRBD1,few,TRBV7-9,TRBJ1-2,TGTGCCAGCAGCTCCCGACAGGGAGAGGGTCCTAACTATGGCTACACCTTC,CASSSRQGEGPNYGYTF
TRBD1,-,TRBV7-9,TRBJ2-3,TGTGCCAGCAGCTTGCTGACAGGGGGGGACACAGATACGCAGTATTTT,CASSLLTGGDTDTQYF
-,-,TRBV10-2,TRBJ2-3,TGCGCCAGCAGTGAGTCGACCTTAGCGGACCCCCAGTATTTT,CASSESTLADPQYF
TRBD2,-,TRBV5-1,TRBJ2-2,TGCGCCAGCAGCGCCCTTGCGGGAGTAAGGGGGGAGCTGTTTTTT,CASSALAGVRGELFF
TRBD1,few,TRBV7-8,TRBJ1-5,TGTGCCAGCAGCCCCCCCGGGACAGGGACTTATAGCAATCAGCCCCAGCATTTT,CASSPPGTGTYSNQPQHF